This TCR beta chain was identified during a study of blood T cell repertoires in COVID-19. The overall study: From T cells, B-cell-depleted T cells, or PBMCs came the material, which was cDNA or gDNA.

The CDR3 is 12 residues long. Germline assignment: CDR1 SQVTM and CDR2 ANQGSEA. V dropped 4 bases and J dropped 6 bases, with 10 bases sitting between them. Participants came from roughly 23 US areas, aged roughly 18 to 89 years. Some clones are missing from TCRdb's copy, which holds only in-frame ones; the method was immunoSEQ multiplex PCR. The sample lists around 390,000 clones, approximately 90% occurring once. This sequence joins TRBV29-1 and TRBJ1-5; the D gene is possibly TRBD1 (5 bases). Sequencing used PBMCs or T cells enriched from blood (not recorded which). The sequence came from a woman in her forties or fifties who had recovered from COVID-19. CDR3 DNA sequence: TGCAGCGTTGGGGCCCAGGGTCAGCCCCAGCATTTT. Translated, it gives CSVGAQGQPQHF.